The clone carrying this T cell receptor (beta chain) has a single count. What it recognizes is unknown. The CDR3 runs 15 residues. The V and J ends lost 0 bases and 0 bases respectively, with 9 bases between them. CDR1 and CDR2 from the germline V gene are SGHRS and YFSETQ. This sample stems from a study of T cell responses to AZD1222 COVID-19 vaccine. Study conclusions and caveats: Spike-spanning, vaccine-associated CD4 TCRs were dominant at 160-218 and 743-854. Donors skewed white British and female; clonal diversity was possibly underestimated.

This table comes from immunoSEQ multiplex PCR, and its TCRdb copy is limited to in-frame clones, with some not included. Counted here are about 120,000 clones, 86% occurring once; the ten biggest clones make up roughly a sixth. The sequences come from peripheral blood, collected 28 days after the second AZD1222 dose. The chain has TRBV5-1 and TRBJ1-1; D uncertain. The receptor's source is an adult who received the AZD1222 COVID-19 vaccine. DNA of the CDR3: TGCGCCAGCAGCTTGGCTGGCAGTTTGAACACTGAAGCTTTCTTT. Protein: CASSLAGSLNTEAFF.